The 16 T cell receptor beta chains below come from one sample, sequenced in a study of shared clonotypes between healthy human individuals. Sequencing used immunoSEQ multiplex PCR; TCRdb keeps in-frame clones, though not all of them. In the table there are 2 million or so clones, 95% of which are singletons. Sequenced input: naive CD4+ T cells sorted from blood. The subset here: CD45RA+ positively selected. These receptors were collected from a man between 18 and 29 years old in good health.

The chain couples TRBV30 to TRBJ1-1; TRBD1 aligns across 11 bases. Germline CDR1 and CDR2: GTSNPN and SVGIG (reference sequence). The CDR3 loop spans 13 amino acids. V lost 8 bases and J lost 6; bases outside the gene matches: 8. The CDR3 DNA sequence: TGTGCCCGCAGGGGACAGGGGGTGTCTGAAGCTTTCTTT. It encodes CARRGQGVSEAFF.

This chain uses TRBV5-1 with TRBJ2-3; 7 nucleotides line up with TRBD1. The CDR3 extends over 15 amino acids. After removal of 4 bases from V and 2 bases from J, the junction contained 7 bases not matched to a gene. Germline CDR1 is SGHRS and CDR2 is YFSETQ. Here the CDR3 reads CASSPAGQDTDTQYF. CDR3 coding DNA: TGCGCCAGCAGCCCGGCAGGACAGGACACAGATACGCAGTATTTT.

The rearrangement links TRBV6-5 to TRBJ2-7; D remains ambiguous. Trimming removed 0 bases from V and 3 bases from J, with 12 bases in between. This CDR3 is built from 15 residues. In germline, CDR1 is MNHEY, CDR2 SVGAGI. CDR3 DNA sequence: TGTGCCAGCAGTTACTCGAGTCTAGTGGTCTACGAGCAGTACTTC. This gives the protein CASSYSSLVVYEQYF.

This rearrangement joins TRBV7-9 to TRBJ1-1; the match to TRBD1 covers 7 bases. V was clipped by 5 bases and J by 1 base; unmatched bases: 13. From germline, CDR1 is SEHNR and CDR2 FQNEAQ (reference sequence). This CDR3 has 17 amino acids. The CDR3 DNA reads TGTGCCAGCAGCCCTACGGGGCAGGGGGGGAGGAACACTGAAGCTTTCTTT. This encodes CASSPTGQGGRNTEAFF.

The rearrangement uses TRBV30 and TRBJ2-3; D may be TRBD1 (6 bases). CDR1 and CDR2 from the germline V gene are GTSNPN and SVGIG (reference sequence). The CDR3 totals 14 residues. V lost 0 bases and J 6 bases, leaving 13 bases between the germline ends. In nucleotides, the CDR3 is TGTGCCTGGAGTGTAAAACAGGGAATCGATACGCAGTATTTT. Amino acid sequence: CAWSVKQGIDTQYF.

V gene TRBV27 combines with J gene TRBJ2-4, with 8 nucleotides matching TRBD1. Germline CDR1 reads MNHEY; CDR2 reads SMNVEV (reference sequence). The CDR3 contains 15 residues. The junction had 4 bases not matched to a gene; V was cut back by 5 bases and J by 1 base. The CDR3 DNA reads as TGTGCCAGCAGTCCGCGGACAGGGGCCAAAAACATTCAGTACTTC. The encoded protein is CASSPRTGAKNIQYF.

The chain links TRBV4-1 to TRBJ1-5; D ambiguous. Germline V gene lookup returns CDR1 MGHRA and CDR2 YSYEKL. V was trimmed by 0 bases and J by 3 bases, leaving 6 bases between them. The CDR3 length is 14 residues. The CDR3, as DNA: TGCGCCAGCAGCCAAGAGACAATCAATCAGCCCCAGCATTTT. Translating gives CASSQETINQPQHF.

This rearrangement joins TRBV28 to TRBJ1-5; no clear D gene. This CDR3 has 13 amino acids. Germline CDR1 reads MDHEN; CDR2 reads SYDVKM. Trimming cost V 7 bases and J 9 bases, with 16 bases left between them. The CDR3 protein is CASTPQPSGPQHF. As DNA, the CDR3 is TGTGCCAGCACACCCCAACCATCGGGGCCCCAGCATTTT.

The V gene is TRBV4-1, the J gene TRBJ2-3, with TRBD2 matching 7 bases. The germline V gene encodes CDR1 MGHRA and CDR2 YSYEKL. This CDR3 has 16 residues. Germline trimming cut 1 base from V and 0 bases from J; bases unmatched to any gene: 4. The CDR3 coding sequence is TGCGCCAGCAGCCAAGGGGTAGCGGGTAGCACAGATACGCAGTATTTT. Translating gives CASSQGVAGSTDTQYF.

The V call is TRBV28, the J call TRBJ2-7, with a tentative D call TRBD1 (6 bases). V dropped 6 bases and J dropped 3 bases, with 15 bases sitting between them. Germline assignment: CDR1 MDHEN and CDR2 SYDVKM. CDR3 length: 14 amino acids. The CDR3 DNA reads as TGTGCCAGCAGGAGGGAGTTAGGGGGCTACGAGCAGTACTTC. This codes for CASRRELGGYEQYF.

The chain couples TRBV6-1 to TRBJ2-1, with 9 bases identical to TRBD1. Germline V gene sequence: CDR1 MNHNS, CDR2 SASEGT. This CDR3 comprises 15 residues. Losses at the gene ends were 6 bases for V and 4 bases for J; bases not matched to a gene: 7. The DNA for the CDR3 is TGTGCCAGCAGGGACAGGGGATTGGGGTACAATGAGCAGTTCTTC. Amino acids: CASRDRGLGYNEQFF.

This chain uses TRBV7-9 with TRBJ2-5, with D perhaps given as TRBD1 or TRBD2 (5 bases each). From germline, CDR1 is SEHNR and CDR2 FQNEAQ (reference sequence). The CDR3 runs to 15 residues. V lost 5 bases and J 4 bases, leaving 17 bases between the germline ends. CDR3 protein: CASSGSGTLGETQYF. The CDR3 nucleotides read TGTGCCAGCAGCGGGTCGGGGACCCTCGGAGAGACCCAGTACTTC. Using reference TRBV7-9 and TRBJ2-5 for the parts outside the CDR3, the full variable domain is DTGVSQNPRHKITKRGQNVTFRCDPISEHNRLYWYRQTLGQGPEFLTYFQNEAQLEKSRLLSDRFSAERPKGSFSTLEIQRTEQGDSAMYLCASSGSGTLGETQYFGPGTRLLVL.

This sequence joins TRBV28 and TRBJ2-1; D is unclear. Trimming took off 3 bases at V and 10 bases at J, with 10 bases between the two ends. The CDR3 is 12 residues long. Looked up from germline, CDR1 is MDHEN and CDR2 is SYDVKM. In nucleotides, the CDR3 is TGTGCCAGCAGTTTTAGTTCTTCCGAGCAGTTCTTC. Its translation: CASSFSSSEQFF. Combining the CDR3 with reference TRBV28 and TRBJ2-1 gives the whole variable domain DVKVTQSSRYLVKRTGEKVFLECVQDMDHENMFWYRQDPGLGLRLIYFSYDVKMKEKGDIPEGYSVSREKKERFSLILESASTNQTSMYLCASSFSSSEQFFGPGTRLTVL.

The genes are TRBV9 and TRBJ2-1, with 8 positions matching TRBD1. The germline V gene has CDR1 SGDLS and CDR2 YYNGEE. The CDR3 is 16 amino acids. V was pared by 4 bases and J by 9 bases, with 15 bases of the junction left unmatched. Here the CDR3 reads CASSQAGGQAPGEQFF. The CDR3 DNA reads TGTGCCAGCAGCCAAGCCGGGGGACAGGCCCCAGGTGAGCAGTTCTTC.

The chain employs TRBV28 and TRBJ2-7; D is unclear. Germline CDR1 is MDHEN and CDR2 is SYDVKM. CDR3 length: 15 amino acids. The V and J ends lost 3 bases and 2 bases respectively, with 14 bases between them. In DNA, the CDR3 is TGTGCCAGCAGTTTTCGGCGGTTACAGACCTACGAGCAGTACTTC. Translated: CASSFRRLQTYEQYF.

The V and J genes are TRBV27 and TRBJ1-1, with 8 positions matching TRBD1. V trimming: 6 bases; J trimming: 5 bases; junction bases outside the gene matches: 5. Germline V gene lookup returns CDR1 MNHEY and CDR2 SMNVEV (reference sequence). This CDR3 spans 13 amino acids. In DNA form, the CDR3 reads TGTGCCAGCAGAAGGACAGGGTGGACTGAAGCTTTCTTT. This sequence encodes CASRRTGWTEAFF.